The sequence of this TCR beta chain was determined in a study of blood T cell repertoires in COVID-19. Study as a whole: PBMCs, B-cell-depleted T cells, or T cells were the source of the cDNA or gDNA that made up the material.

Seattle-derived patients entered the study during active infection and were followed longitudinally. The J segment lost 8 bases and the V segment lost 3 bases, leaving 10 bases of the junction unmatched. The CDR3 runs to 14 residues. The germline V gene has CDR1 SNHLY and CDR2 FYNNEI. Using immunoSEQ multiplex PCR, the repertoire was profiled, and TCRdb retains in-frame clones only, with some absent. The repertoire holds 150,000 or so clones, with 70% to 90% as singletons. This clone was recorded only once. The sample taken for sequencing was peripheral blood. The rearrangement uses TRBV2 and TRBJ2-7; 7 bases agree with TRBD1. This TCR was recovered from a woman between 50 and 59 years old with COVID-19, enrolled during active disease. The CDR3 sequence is CASSDRDSPLKQYF. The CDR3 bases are TGTGCCAGCAGTGACCGGGACAGCCCCCTAAAGCAGTACTTC.